This record concerns one T cell receptor beta chain sequence. The specificity of this receptor is unknown. No base qualities exist here, and no much larger clone lies one base off it. The sample comes from a study of cytomegalovirus exposure and HLA in healthy donors (dated 2017 in TCRdb). Describing the broader study: According to an earlier analysis of a few hundred of the donors, roughly 180 million T cells yielded some 110 million unique TCR beta sequences and more than 250 Gb of sequence data. Because of strong linkage in the cohort, roughly five DR-DQ haplotypes were treated as single units for association and clustering. A later genetic analysis took genome-wide SNP genotypes for about three fifths of the 666 donors and used that subset as a discovery cohort. In the later analysis, no new phenotypic data were used to find candidate immune exposures; instead, reliance was placed on TCR beta sequences and their occurrence across donors. Every discovery cohort repertoire had been produced on one sequencing platform. Of the 350 to 400 genotyped donors, about 80% fell in the genetic ancestry cluster associated with self-reported Caucasian donors. To predict cytomegalovirus infection status, the study combined high-throughput TCR immunosequencing, statistical association of individual TCRs with disease status, and machine learning. Donor age, sex, ethnicity and CMV serostatus were compiled alongside the repertoire data. An earlier analysis of more than 450 of the donors used high-throughput TCR beta sequencing to judge whether each TCR beta V gene segment behaved as functional or pseudogenic. The study aimed to test whether cataloging public T cell receptors could reveal signatures of past pathogen exposure. A later analysis re-examined previously published TCR beta repertoires from several hundred donors and added high-resolution HLA genotyping to investigate patterns of TCR occurrence. Both class I and class II loci were covered by HLA typing, at four-digit resolution. Roughly 300 gigabases of sequencing data and roughly 90 million unique TCR sequences were included in an early release covering about 700 HLA-typed donors. Using immunosequencing, the study profiled T cell repertoires from 666 subjects and related those repertoires to cytomegalovirus serostatus. Among some 410 genotyped donors of the cohort, an average of roughly 230,000 unique TCR beta nucleotide sequences was sequenced per donor, of which about 19% were non-productive. Typing coverage differed by locus: A, B, C, DRB1 and DQB1 were typed in roughly 620-640 donors, DQA1 in 500 to 550, DPA1 in 600 to 610, and DPB1 in just under 490. Along with the approximately 670-subject first cohort, a separate validation cohort of over a hundred different subjects was used. Summary of the overall study and its limitations: A later analysis found that most CMV-associated TCR beta chains appeared HLA-restricted, with HLA associations seemingly driven largely by CMV exposure. Only TCR beta chains were sequenced in this cohort, and the absence of alpha or paired-chain data limited detectable features. HLA typing was unavailable for some donors at each locus, so association tests used only the typed subset. The authors suggested that the approach could potentially be generalized to other disease states and immunological phenotypes. Assigning TCR associations to individual alleles was difficult when HLA alleles, especially DR and DQ, strongly co-occurred. A few of the identified cytomegalovirus-associated TCR beta chains were confirmed in vitro to be specific for cytomegalovirus antigens. A further reported finding was that TCR beta sequences accurately predicted the HLA-A and HLA-B alleles for most subjects in the first cohort. In a later analysis, several top co-occurrence clusters were reported to appear linked to parvovirus B19, influenza, CMV and Epstein-Barr virus. The classifier was reported to diagnose cytomegalovirus status with high specificity and sensitivity in both the original and validation cohorts. Most TCR sequences were observed very rarely across donors, whereas some public TCRs were present in many individuals. Approximately 18 rarely observed V segments, including chromosome 9 orphons, were excluded from the earlier analysis of just under 600 of the donors because counts were too low. CMV serostatus was the only immune exposure information available for the cohort. The presence/absence analyses assumed that sequencing depth was roughly uniform across donors, and that assumption may not be true. In a later analysis, the rate of TCR association differed among HLA loci, with DRB1 alleles having the most associated TCRs and HLA-C alleles having the fewest. In the study, around 150 TCR beta chains were listed as associated with cytomegalovirus. A later genetic analysis reported fewer N-insertions in productive TCRs among donors in an Asian-associated ancestry cluster than the approximately 700-donor mean. Specific HLA alleles were associated with roughly 16,000 TCR beta sequences at a false discovery rate of 0.05 in a later analysis. Linkage disequilibrium might explain the correlated functional status among segregating V segments, but an unknown experimental factor could not be ruled out. A cluster of highly shared sequence variants was judged likely to represent a technical artifact of the sequencing pipeline. Broadly in line with IMGT annotations, most TCR beta V segments showed up in productive rearrangements about 90% or about 30% of the time in an earlier analysis of approximately 640 of the donors. A later analysis found that HLA-associated TCR beta chains were more clonally expanded and had lower generation probabilities than equally common non-associated chains. Some IMGT-functional V segments, including TRBV6-2 and TRBV6-3, could not be distinguished by the 87-base-pair reads and were therefore excluded. An association between a missense DCLRE1C variant and V-gene and J-gene trimming of TCR beta chains was found in a later genetic analysis and replicated in an independent cohort.

Libraries were made using the immunoSEQ multiplex PCR assay. A mixture of 60 forward primers for TCR Vbeta segments and 13 reverse primers for TCR Jbeta segments was used in the multiplex PCR. The CDR3 region of rearranged TCR beta genes was amplified from genomic DNA by a multiplex PCR assay. On the Illumina HiSeq System, the amplified TCR beta libraries were sequenced as 87-base-pair reads. On the study's bioinformatics: A later analysis counted tens of millions of unique TCR beta chains across the 690 or so repertoires, and 10 million to 12 million of these chains were shared by at least two donors. Raw reads were error-corrected and collapsed into unique sequences with a nearest-neighbor algorithm that merged closely related sequences to remove PCR and sequencing errors. CDR3 sequences were aligned to IMGT reference sequences to assign V, D and J gene segments. For a sequence to be retained, a match of at least six nucleotides was required to both a V gene segment and a J gene segment. Rearrangements were called productive when the CDR3 lacked stop codons and stayed in frame with V and J; all others were non-productive. Following IMGT convention, CDR3 was defined as the stretch from the second conserved V-encoded cysteine to the conserved J-encoded phenylalanine. The earlier analysis of 587 of the donors excluded any sequence lacking an unambiguous match to a single V gene segment. An earlier analysis of a few hundred of the donors called V segments functional above 56.7% productive rearrangements and segregating when the between-donor standard deviation exceeded 5%. To diagnose cytomegalovirus status from the catalog of TCR beta chain sequences, a statistical classification framework was built. V and J gene assignment, in a later analysis, came from comparing TCR nucleotide sequences with IMGT/GENE-DB human TR gene sequences. In a later analysis, CDR3 sequences and most-parsimonious VDJ recombination scenarios were assigned using the TCRdist pipeline. In a later analysis, each TCR beta chain was defined by its CDR3 amino acid sequence together with its V-gene family, and reads without a unique V-gene family were excluded. A later analysis removed 550 to 700 highly shared, low-generation-probability nucleotide sequences to deal with suspected cross-contamination and a sequencing artifact. In a later analysis, a clonal expansion index was calculated for each public chain from normalized within-repertoire ranks of inferred template counts. Generation probabilities in a later analysis came from a VDJ recombination model fitted to out-of-frame rearrangements, and those results were checked against IGoR. A later analysis scored TCR-TCR, TCR-HLA and TCR-CMV co-occurrence with hypergeometric tests, applying a repertoire-size bias correction to TCR pairs. False discovery rates were estimated in a later analysis by permuting HLA or CMV assignments 20 times. In a later analysis, co-occurring TCRs were grouped with DBSCAN, and TCRdist sequence similarity was added when clustering was performed within HLA-allele-positive subsets. Repertoires with fewer than 30,000 or more than 120,000 public chains were left out of co-occurrence clustering, as were roughly five repertoires with anomalous nucleotide sharing. TCRdb mirrors the immuneACCESS table, restricted to in-frame sequences. Some clones are absent from its copies; in checked studies, under half trace to an unresolved V gene, and the reason for the others is unknown. V, J and clone size reflect that table, while D and trimming were determined from the DNA. The sample records approximately 150,000 clones, around 82% of which are singletons. The ten largest make up around 2.5% of the sample.

In total, 600 or so healthy bone marrow donors made up the cohort. At the time of sampling, all cohort members were nominally healthy, though unrecorded immune exposures were likely present. The donor was CMV seropositive and belonged to the group of 250 to 300 seropositive cohort members. Each donor provided a peripheral blood sample, and peripheral blood mononuclear cells were used for TCR beta sequencing. Genomic DNA extraction from the blood cell samples was performed with the Qiagen DNeasy Blood Extraction Kit. Relative to germline, V is 4 bases shorter and J is 2 bases shorter, with 9 bases between their ends. Reading the germline V gene (reference sequence) gives CDR1 SGHKS and CDR2 YYEKEE. Spanning cysteine to phenylalanine, the CDR3 consists of 13 amino acids. Of the read, only the CDR3 DNA is kept; its 39 bases are in frame from base 1.

This receptor was obtained from a woman aged 18-29 years in good health and CMV-seropositive. Rearrangement joined TRBV5-5 to TRBJ1-1, with the D segment identity uncertain. The sample was PBMCs. The nucleotide sequence reads as follows: TGTGCCAGCAGCACCGGAGGAAACACTGAAGCTTTCTTT. This encodes CASSTGGNTEAFF.